The following is a T cell receptor beta chain sequence with its context. Its antigen is undetermined. The record originates from a study of T cell responses to AZD1222 COVID-19 vaccine. Overall study findings and caveats: Most donors were white British and more were female, and clonal diversity was possibly underestimated.

The table came from immunoSEQ multiplex PCR; TCRdb's copy has only in-frame clones and leaves some out. The sample includes about 150,000 clones, around nine tenths of them seen just once. Germline values: CDR1 SGDLS, CDR2 YYNGEE. The germline V and J ends were trimmed by 0 bases and 5 bases, with 9 bases remaining between them. CDR3 length: 14 residues. The rearrangement joins TRBV9 to TRBJ1-3; D remains ambiguous. The sequences come from peripheral blood, collected on day 0 of AZD1222 vaccination. This clonotype was sampled from an adult in good health. The CDR3 DNA reads TGTGCCAGCAGCGTAGAGGCAGAACGAAACACCATATATTTT. Its protein is CASSVEAERNTIYF.